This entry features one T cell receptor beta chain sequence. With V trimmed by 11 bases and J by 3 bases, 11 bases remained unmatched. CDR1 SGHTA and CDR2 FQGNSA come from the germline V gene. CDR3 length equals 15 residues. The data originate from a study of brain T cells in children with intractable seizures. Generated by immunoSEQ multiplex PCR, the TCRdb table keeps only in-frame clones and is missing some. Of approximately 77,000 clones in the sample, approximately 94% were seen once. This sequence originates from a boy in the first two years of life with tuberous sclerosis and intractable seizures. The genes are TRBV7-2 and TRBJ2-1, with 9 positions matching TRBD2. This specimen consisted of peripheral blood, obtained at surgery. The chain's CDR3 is CACPRAGGHYNEQFF. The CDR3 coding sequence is TGTGCCTGCCCGAGGGCGGGGGGGCACTACAATGAGCAGTTCTTC.